This T cell receptor beta chain was recovered during a study of T cells after posttransplantation cyclophosphamide listed by TCRdb under 2016. Concerning the study at large: Using TRB sequencing, the study followed how the T cell repertoire rebuilt after myeloablative bone marrow transplantation with posttransplantation cyclophosphamide given as GVHD prophylaxis. Antigen receptor sequencing was done on samples from 35 PTCy-treated patients and from over 15 related bone marrow donors of those patients. Blood from every one of the approximately 37 PTCy patients who had 1-year posttransplant specimens underwent TRB sequencing. Up to about 3 additional blood samples from 2 to 5.2 years after transplant were also TRB-sequenced in 3 patients, as was pretransplant blood from several patients. Because TRA and TRB clonality correlated tightly in 8 to 10 samples, the subsequent TCR analyses were limited to TRB only. Public TRB sequences were searched against a database of over 3,600 sequences associated with responses to pathogens, tumor antigens, self-antigens and alloantigens. What the work shows at the level of the full study, not this receptor alone: At 1-2 months, donor-recipient similarity was low but rose over the first year, and the later blood repertoires were often dominated by donor CD8+ memory clones. The TRB repertoires of T cells infiltrating skin or GI tract showed only limited overlap with the TRB repertoires of T cells in blood. Across 35 to 55 patients, TRB clonality was highly associated with recipient CMV seropositivity and CMV reactivation, and diversity in PTCy patients was similar to diversity in CNI/methotrexate controls.

About this clone: Its antigen is still unknown. Per-base quality was not reported, and no clone a single base away is much larger than it.

Inclusive of the bounding cysteine and phenylalanine, the CDR3 is 14 residues long. This entry keeps only the CDR3 DNA: 42 bases, framed from base 1. In the germline V gene (reference sequence), CDR1 corresponds to LNHDA and CDR2 to SQIVND. V and J are trimmed by 5 bases and 3 bases, and the gene matches miss 4 bases of the junction. PTCy-treated patients were drawn from a prospective multi-institutional clinical trial. Mononuclear cells from peripheral blood and bone marrow were separated by Ficoll-Hypaque density centrifugation and then cryopreserved. TRB sequencing used genomic DNA with the immunoSEQ assay at survey resolution or the hsTCRB kit. For the original study's pipeline: The immunoSEQ software was used for initial read processing, and the LymphoSeq R package was used for repertoire analyses. For each TRB dataset, clonality was calculated as 1 minus normalized Shannon entropy, and the Gini coefficient was computed as well. To infer phenotypes in unsorted samples, TRB sequences from sorted subsets of the recipient or donor were mapped onto the unsorted samples of the same recipient. TCRdb re-hosts the immuneACCESS table, in-frame sequences only. Its copies lack some clones; in the studies checked, an unresolved V gene accounts for under half of them, and the cause for the rest is not known. That table supplies the V and J calls and clone size; D and trimming were determined from the DNA. This sample has fewer than 40,000 clones in its table, and around nine tenths of those were observed once. About 15% of the sample is in the top ten clones.

Sequencing was done on a sample of PBMCs. The chain is made from TRBV19 and TRBJ1-3; TRBD1 agrees with 7 junctional bases. This receptor was taken from a woman aged 40 to 49 with a blood cancer, CMV-positive, and with a related stem cell donor. The CDR3 in this case is CASSPDRNGNTIYF. The DNA sequence is TGTGCCAGTAGTCCGGACAGGAATGGAAACACCATATATTTT. With the rest looked up from the reference TRBV19 and TRBJ1-3 genes rather than sequenced, the full variable domain is DGGITQSPKYLFRKEGQNVTLSCEQNLNHDAMYWYRQDPGQGLRLIYYSQIVNDFQKGDIAEGYSVSREKKESFPLTVTSAQKNPTAFYLCASSPDRNGNTIYFGEGSWLTVV.